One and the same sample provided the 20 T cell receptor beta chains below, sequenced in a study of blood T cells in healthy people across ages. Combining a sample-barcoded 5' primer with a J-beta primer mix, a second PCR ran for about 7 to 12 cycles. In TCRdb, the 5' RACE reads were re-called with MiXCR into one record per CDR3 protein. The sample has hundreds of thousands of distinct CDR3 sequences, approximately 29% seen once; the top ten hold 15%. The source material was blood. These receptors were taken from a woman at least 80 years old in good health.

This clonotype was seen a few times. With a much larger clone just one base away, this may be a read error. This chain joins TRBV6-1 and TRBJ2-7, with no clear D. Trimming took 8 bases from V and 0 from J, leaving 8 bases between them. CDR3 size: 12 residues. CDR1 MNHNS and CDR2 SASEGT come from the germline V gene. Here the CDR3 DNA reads TGTGCCAGCGTGAGAGACTCCTACGAGCAGTACTTC. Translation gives CASVRDSYEQYF.

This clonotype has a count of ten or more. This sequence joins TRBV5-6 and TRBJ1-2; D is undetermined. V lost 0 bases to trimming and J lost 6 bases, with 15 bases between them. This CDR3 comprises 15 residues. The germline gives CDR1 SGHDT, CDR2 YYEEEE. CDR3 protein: CASSLEEVIVHGYTF. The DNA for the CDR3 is TGTGCCAGCAGCTTGGAGGAGGTCATCGTCCATGGCTACACCTTC.

Here the CDR3 DNA reads TGTGCCAGCAGTTGCGGATTCCACAGGGGGAATTCACCCCTCCACTTT. Translation: CASSCGFHRGNSPLHF. The gene calls are TRBV6-5 and TRBJ1-6, with TRBD1 identical over 8 bases. The CDR3 extends over 16 amino acids. V lost 4 bases and J lost 7; bases outside the gene matches: 9. CDR1 is MNHEY, CDR2 SVGAGI, per germline.

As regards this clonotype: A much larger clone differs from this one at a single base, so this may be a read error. Here the CDR3 reads CASSPGGPGADTQYF. DNA of the CDR3: TGTGCCAGCAGCCCCGGGGGACCTGGCGCAGATACGCAGTATTTT. V usage is TRBV12-3 or TRBV12-4 and J usage is TRBJ2-3; possibly TRBD2 for D (6 bases). The V end was cut by 6 bases, the J end by 4 bases, with 17 bases between. The CDR3 consists of 15 residues.

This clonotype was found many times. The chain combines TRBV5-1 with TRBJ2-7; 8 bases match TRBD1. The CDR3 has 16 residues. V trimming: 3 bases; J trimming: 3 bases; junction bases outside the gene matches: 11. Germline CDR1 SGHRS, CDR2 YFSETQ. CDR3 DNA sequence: TGCGCCAGCAGCTGGGGACGAAGGACAGGGAGCTACGAGCAGTACTTC. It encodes CASSWGRRTGSYEQYF.

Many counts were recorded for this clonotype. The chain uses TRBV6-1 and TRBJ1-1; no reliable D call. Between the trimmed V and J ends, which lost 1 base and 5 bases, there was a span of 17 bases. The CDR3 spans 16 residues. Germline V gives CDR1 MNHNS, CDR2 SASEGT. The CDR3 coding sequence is TGTGCCAGCAGTGAAGACTGGGTCAGACCTGGAACTGAAGCTTTCTTT. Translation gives CASSEDWVRPGTEAFF.

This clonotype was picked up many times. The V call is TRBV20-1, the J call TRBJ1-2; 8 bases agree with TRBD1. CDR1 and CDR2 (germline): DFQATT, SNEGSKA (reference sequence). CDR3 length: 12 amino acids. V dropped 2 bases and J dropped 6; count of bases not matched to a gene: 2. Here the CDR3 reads CSARTGGNGYTF. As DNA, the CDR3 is TGCAGTGCTAGAACAGGGGGGAATGGCTACACCTTC.

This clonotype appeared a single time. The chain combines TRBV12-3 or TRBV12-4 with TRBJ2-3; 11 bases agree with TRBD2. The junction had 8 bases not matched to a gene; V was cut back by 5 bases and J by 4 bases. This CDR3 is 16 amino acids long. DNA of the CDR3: TGTGCCAGCAGTACGAGGGCTAGCGGGAGGTCAGATACGCAGTATTTT. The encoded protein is CASSTRASGRSDTQYF.

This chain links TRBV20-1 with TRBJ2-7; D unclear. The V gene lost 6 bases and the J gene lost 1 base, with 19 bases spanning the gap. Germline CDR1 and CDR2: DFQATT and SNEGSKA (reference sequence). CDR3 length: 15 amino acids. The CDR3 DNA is TGCAGTGCCCCCATGGGGTCAGCTTCATCCTACGAGCAGTACTTC. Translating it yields CSAPMGSASSYEQYF.

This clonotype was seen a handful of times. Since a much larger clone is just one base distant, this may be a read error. CDR3 protein: CASSFFPAGGLEQYF. The CDR3 region has the DNA TGTGCCAGCAGCTTCTTCCCAGCGGGGGGTTTGGAGCAGTACTTC. This chain links TRBV7-2 with TRBJ2-7; 9 bases agree with TRBD2. This CDR3 has 15 residues. Germline V lookup: CDR1 SGHTA, CDR2 FQGNSA. Trimming cost V 3 bases and J 7 bases; bases outside gene matches: 10. Together with reference TRBV7-2 and TRBJ2-7, the CDR3 gives the full variable domain: GAGVSQSPSNKVTEKGKDVELRCDPISGHTALYWYRQSLGQGLEFLIYFQGNSAPDKSGLPSDRFSAERTGGSVSTLTIQRTQQEDSAVYLCASSFFPAGGLEQYFGPGTRLTVT.

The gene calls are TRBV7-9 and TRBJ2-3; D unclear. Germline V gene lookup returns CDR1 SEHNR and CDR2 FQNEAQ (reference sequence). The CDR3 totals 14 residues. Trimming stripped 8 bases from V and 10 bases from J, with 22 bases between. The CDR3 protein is CASGTSQFALAQYF. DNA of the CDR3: TGTGCCAGCGGAACCTCCCAATTTGCCCTAGCGCAGTATTTT.

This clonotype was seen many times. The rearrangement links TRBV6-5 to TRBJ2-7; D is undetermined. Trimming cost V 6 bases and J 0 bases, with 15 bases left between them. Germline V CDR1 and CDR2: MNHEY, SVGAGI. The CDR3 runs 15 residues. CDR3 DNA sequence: TGTGCCAGCAGGGACGCGGCCAGCCACTCCTACGAGCAGTACTTC. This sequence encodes CASRDAASHSYEQYF.

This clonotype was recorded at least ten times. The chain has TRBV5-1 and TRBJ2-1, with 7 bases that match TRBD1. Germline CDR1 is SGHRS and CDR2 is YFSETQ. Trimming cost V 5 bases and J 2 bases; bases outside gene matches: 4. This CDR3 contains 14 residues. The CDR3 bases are TGCGCCAGCAGTTCCACAGGGGCCTACAATGAGCAGTTCTTC. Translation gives CASSSTGAYNEQFF.

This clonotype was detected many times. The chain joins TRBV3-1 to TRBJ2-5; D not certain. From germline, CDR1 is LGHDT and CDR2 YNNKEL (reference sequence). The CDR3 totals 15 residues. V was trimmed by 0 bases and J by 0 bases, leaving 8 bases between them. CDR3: CASSQDHTYQETQYF. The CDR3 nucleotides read TGTGCCAGCAGCCAAGATCATACGTACCAAGAGACCCAGTACTTC.

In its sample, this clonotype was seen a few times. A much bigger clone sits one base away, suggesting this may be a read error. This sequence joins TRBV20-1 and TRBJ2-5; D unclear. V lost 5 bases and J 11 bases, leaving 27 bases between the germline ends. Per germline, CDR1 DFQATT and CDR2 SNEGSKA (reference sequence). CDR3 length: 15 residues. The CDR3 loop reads CSALGRISLYNEQYF. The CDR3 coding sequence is TGCAGTGCTCTGGGCAGGATTTCTCTCTACAATGAGCAGTACTTC.

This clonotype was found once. CDR3 amino acids: CAWRVQGIYNEQFF. Written as DNA, the CDR3 is TGTGCCTGGAGAGTCCAGGGTATCTACAATGAGCAGTTCTTC. The chain links TRBV30 to TRBJ2-1, with a possible D match to TRBD1 (5 bases). The CDR3 extends over 14 amino acids. Trimming took 3 bases from V and 3 from J, leaving 12 bases between them. Per germline, CDR1 GTSNPN and CDR2 SVGIG (reference sequence). Complete variable domain (other parts from reference TRBV30 and TRBJ2-1): SQTIHQWPATLVQPVGSPLSLECTVEGTSNPNLYWYRQAAGRGLQLLFYSVGIGQISSEVPQNLSASRPQDRQFILSSKKLLLSDSGFYLCAWRVQGIYNEQFFGPGTRLTVL.

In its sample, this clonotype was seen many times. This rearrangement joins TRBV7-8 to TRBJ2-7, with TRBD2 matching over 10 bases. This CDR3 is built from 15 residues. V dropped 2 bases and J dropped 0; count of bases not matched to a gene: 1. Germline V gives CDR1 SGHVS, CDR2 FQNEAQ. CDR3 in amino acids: CASSLTSGVSYEQYF. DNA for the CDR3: TGTGCCAGCAGCTTAACTAGCGGGGTCTCCTACGAGCAGTACTTC.

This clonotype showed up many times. CDR3 loop: CATSRDWTVTGYTF. In DNA, the CDR3 is TGTGCCACCAGCAGAGATTGGACAGTGACCGGCTACACCTTC. V usage is TRBV15 and J usage is TRBJ1-2; possible D gene TRBD1, 6 bases. The CDR3 has 14 amino acids. V lost 0 bases to trimming and J lost 8 bases, with 13 bases between them. CDR1 LNHNV and CDR2 YYDKDF come from the germline V gene (reference sequence).

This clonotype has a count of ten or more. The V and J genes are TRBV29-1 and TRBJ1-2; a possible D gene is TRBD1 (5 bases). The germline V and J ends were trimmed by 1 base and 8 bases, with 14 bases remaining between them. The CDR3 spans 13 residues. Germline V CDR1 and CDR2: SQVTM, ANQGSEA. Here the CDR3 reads CSVEGGRRGGYTF. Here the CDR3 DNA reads TGCAGCGTTGAAGGGGGTCGCCGGGGCGGCTACACCTTC.

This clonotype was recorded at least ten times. The DNA for the CDR3 is TGCAGCGTTAACGGAATTAGCGGTAAAAACACAGATACGCAGTATTTT. This codes for CSVNGISGKNTDTQYF. The chain links TRBV29-1 to TRBJ2-3; weak D call: TRBD2 (6 bases). The V and J ends lost 5 bases and 2 bases respectively, with 20 bases between them. The CDR3 loop spans 16 amino acids. Germline V CDR1 and CDR2: SQVTM, ANQGSEA.